A selection of T cell receptor beta chains follows, all from one sample in a study of blood T cell repertoires in COVID-19. Clones were read by immunoSEQ multiplex PCR, and TCRdb kept only the in-frame ones, dropping some. The sample contains fewer than 200,000 clones, roughly 86% of which appear only once. The specimen sequenced was peripheral blood. Every receptor here comes from an elderly woman with COVID-19, enrolled during active disease. Both conserved end residues are part of each CDR3. A D gene is named only where the DNA matches it firmly. For some rows the clone size is stated as once, few or many, or as a class when expanded; others skip it.

v_gene	j_gene	d_gene	abundance	CDR3nt	CDR3aa
TRBV6-5	TRBJ2-7	-	-	TGTGCCACCTCGGGCGTCCTAGCGTACGAGCAGTACTTC	CATSGVLAYEQYF
TRBV7-2	TRBJ1-1	-	-	TGTGCCAGCAGCTTGAATTTCAGGGACACTGAAGCTTTCTTT	CASSLNFRDTEAFF
TRBV7-6	TRBJ2-3	-	-	TGTGCCAGCAGCTTAGAGGGTAGCGGAGCCACAGATACGCAGTATTTT	CASSLEGSGATDTQYF
TRBV7-2	TRBJ2-7	TRBD1	-	TGTGCCAGCAGCTTTCAGGGGGTCTACGAGCAGTACTTC	CASSFQGVYEQYF
TRBV4-3	TRBJ1-1	-	-	TGCGCCAGCAGCCAATCACCCATACACGGGACACCCGAAGGAGCTTTCTTT	CASSQSPIHGTPEGAFF
TRBV6-5	TRBJ2-4	-	-	TGTGCCAGCCGCGAGGGGGGGGCGAACATTCAGTACTTC	CASREGGANIQYF
TRBV5-6	TRBJ2-7	TRBD2	-	TGTGCCAGCAGCTTGGTCGGGACTAGCGACGAGCAGTACTTC	CASSLVGTSDEQYF
TRBV14	TRBJ1-2	TRBD1	-	TGTGCCAGCAGCTATACCGGGACAGGGAGCGGCTACACCTTC	CASSYTGTGSGYTF
TRBV27	TRBJ2-7	TRBD1	once	TGTGCCAGCAAAGACAGGGGGCGTTACGAGCAGTACTTC	CASKDRGRYEQYF
TRBV9	TRBJ2-5	TRBD2	-	TGTGCCAGCAGCGTAGGTAGCGGGAGTAGAGAGACCCAGTACTTC	CASSVGSGSRETQYF
TRBV28	TRBJ2-7	TRBD2	-	TGTGTCACAGCTAGCGGCACCTACGAGCAGTACTTC	CVTASGTYEQYF
TRBV6-4	TRBJ1-5	-	few	TGTGCCAGCAGAAGCCACCGCAATCAGCCCCAGCATTTT	CASRSHRNQPQHF
TRBV7-3	TRBJ2-1	-	-	TGTGCCAGCAGCGTTTCACGGAGCTCCTACAATGAGCAGTTCTTC	CASSVSRSSYNEQFF
TRBV6-6	TRBJ2-5	TRBD2	-	TGTGCCAGCAGACCGGGACTAGCGGGCCCACAAGAGACCCAGTACTTC	CASRPGLAGPQETQYF
TRBV12-3/TRBV12-4	TRBJ1-5	-	-	TGTGCCAGCAGTATGAGGGAGGGGCAGCCCCAGCATTTT	CASSMREGQPQHF
TRBV5-6	TRBJ2-5	-	-	TGTGCCAGCAGCTCCCCGACTCTCGGGGGAGAGACCCAGTACTTC	CASSSPTLGGETQYF
TRBV12-3/TRBV12-4	TRBJ2-1	TRBD2	-	TGTGCCAGCAGTTTAGGTACACTTGCGGGGGAGTTCTTC	CASSLGTLAGEFF
TRBV5-4	TRBJ1-2	TRBD1	-	TGTGCCAGCAGCTTGGGGGGACAGTTGAGTCTGAACTATGGCTACACCTTC	CASSLGGQLSLNYGYTF
TRBV6-5	TRBJ1-5	-	-	TGTGCCAGCAGTTACAGGGGCAGCAATCAGCCCCAGCATTTT	CASSYRGSNQPQHF